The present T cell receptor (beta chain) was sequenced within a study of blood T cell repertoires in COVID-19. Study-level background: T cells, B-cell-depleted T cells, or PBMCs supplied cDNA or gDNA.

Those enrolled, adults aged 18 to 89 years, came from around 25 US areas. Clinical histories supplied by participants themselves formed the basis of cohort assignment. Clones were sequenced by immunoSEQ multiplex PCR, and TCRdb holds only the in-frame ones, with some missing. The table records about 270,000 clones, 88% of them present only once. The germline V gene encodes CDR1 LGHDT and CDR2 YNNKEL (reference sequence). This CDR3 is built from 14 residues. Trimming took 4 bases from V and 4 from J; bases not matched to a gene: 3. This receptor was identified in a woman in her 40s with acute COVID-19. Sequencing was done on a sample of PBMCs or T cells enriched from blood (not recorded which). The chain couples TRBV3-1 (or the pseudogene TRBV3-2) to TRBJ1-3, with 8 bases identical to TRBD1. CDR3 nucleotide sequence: TGTGCCAGCAGCCGGACAGGGACCGGAAACACCATATATTTT. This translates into CASSRTGTGNTIYF.